The entry that follows covers one T cell receptor (beta chain) sequence. The antigen remains unidentified. TCR alpha and TCR beta cDNA libraries with sample barcodes and UMIs came from 5'RACE using constant-segment primers. TCRdb re-called the 5' RACE reads with MiXCR, one entry per CDR3 protein. The sample has roughly 400,000 distinct CDR3 sequences, 20% to 25% seen once. This sample was taken from a study of T-cell memory formation after mild COVID-19. Study observations and caveats: Clones that got smaller from day 15 to 85 had even CD4/CD8, while clones growing later tipped toward CD4+. Pre-infection memory already had some responding clones, implying cross-reactive memory joined. Contracting CD8+ clones were enriched in EMRA, CD4+ mainly in CM and EM.

Trimming took 7 bases from V and 0 from J, leaving 12 bases between them. CDR3 length equals 15 residues. Sequenced: PBMCs or a T cell subset sorted from them (not recorded which). The clonotype comes from an adult woman who had mild COVID-19 (a few samples of this study predate the infection). Cell type and time point are not known. The chain is built from TRBV12-3 or TRBV12-4 and TRBJ2-2; D gene uncertain. CDR3 nucleotides: TGTGCCAGCACCCTTCTGGCGGCGAACACCGGGGAGCTGTTTTTT. Translation gives CASTLLAANTGELFF.